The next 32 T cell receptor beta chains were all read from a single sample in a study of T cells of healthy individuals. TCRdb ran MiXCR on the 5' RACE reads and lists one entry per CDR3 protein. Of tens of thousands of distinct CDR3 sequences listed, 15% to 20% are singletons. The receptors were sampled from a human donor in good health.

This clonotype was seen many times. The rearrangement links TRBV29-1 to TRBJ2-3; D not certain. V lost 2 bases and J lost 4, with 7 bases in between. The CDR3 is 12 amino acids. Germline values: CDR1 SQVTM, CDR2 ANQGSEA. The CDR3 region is CSVEKSSDTQYF. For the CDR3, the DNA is TGCAGCGTTGAAAAGTCATCAGATACGCAGTATTTT.

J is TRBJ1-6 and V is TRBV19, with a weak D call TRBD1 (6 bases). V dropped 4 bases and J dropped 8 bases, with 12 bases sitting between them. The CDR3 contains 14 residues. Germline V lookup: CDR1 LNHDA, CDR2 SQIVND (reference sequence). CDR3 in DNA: TGTGCCAGTAGTACCCGGAGGACAGATTCACCCCTCCACTTT. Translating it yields CASSTRRTDSPLHF.

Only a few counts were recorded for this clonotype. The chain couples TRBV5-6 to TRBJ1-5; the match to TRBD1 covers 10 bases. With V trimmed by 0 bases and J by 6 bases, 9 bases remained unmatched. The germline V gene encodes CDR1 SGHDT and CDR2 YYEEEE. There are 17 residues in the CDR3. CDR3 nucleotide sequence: TGTGCCAGCAGCTTGGCCGGGACAGGGGCCCCGCTTCAGCCCCAGCATTTT. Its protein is CASSLAGTGAPLQPQHF.

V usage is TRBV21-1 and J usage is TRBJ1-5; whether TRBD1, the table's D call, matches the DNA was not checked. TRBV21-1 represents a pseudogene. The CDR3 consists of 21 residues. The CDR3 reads CASSSGQDRDREKKGSQPQHF. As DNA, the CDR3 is TGTGCCAGCAGCAGTGGTCAAGACCGGGACAGGGAGAAAAAGGGCAGTCAGCCCCAGCATTTT.

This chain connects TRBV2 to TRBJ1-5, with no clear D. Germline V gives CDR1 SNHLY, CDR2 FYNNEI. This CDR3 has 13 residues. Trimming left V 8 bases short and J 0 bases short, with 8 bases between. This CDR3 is CASRPDSNQPQHF. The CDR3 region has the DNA TGTGCCAGCCGGCCGGATAGCAATCAGCCCCAGCATTTT.

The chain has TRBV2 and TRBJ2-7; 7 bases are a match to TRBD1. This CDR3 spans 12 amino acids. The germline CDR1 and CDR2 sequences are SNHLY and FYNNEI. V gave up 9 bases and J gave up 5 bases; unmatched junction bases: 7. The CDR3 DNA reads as TGTGCCAGTAGACAGGGCGACAACGAGCAGTACTTC. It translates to CASRQGDNEQYF.

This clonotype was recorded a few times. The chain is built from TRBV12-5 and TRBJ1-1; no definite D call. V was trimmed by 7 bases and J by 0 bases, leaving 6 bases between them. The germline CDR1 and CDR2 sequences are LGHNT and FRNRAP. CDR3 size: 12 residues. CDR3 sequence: CASASMNTEAFF. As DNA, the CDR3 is TGTGCTAGTGCCAGTATGAACACTGAAGCTTTCTTT. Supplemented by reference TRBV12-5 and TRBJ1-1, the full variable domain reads DARVTQTPRHKVTEMGQEVTMRCQPILGHNTVFWYRQTMMQGLELLAYFRNRAPLDDSGMPKDRFSAEMPDATLATLKIQPSEPRDSAVYFCASASMNTEAFFGQGTRLTVV.

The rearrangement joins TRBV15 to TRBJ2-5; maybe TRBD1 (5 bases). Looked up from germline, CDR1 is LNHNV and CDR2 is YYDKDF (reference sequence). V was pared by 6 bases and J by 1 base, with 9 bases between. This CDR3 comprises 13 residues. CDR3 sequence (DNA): TGTGCCACCAGTAGACAGTCCCAAGAGACCCAGTACTTC. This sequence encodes CATSRQSQETQYF.

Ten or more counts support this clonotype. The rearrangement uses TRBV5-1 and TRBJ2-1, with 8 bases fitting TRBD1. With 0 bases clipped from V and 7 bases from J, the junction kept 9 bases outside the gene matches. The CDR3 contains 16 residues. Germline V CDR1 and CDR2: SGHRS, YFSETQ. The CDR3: CASSLETGGTWNEQFF. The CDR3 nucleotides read TGCGCCAGCAGCTTGGAAACAGGGGGAACGTGGAATGAGCAGTTCTTC.

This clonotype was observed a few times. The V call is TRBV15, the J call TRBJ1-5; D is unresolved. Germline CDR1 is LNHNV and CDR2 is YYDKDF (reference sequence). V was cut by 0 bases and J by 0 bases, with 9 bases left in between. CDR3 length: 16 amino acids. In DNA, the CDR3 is TGTGCCACCAGCAGAGAGTCTTACCATAGCAATCAGCCCCAGCATTTT. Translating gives CATSRESYHSNQPQHF.

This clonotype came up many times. The CDR3 loop reads CASSRLNRGVSNYGYTF. The DNA of the CDR3 is TGTGCCAGCAGCCGGCTGAACAGGGGGGTATCTAACTATGGCTACACCTTC. The chain couples TRBV5-6 to TRBJ1-2; 8 bases are shared with TRBD1. Germline V CDR1 and CDR2: SGHDT, YYEEEE. V shed 4 bases and J 0 bases; nucleotides not matched to a gene: 11. The CDR3 is 17 residues long. The whole variable domain, remainder taken from reference TRBV5-6 and TRBJ1-2, is DAGVTQSPTHLIKTRGQQVTLRCSPKSGHDTVSWYQQALGQGPQFIFQYYEEEERQRGNFPDRFSGHQFPNYSSELNVNALLLGDSALYLCASSRLNRGVSNYGYTFGSGTRLTVV.

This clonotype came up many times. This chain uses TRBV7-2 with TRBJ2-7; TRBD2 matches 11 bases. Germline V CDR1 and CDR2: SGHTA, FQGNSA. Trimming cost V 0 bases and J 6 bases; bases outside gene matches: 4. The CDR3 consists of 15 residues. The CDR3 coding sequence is TGTGCCAGCAGCTTAGCGTCCCTAGCGGGAGGCGAGCAGTACTTC. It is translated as CASSLASLAGGEQYF.

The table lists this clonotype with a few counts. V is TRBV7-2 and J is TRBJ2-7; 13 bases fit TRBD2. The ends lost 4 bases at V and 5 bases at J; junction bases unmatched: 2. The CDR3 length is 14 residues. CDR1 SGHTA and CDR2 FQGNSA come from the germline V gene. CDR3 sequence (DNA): TGTGCCAGCAGCTCAGGACTAGCGGGAGACGAGCAGTACTTC. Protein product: CASSSGLAGDEQYF.

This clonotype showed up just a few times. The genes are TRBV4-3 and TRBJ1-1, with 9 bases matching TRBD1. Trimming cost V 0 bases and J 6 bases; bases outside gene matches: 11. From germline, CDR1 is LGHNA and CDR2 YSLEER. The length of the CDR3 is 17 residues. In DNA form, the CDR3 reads TGCGCCAGCAGCCAAGACTTGAGGACAGGGGTATACTCTGAAGCTTTCTTT. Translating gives CASSQDLRTGVYSEAFF.

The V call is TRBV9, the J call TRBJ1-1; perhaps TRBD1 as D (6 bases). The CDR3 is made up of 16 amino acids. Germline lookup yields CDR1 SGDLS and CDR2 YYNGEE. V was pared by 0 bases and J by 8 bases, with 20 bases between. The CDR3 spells CASSVDLPGANGEAFF. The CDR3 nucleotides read TGTGCCAGCAGCGTAGACCTCCCAGGGGCCAACGGGGAAGCTTTCTTT.

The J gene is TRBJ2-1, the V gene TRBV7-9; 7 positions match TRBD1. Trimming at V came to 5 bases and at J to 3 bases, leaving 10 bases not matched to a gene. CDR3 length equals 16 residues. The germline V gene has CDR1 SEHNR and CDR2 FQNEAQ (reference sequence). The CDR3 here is CASSPPSGTDYNEQFF. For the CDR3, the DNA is TGTGCCAGCAGCCCCCCCTCCGGGACAGACTACAATGAGCAGTTCTTC. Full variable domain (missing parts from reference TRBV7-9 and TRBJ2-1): DTGVSQNPRHKITKRGQNVTFRCDPISEHNRLYWYRQTLGQGPEFLTYFQNEAQLEKSRLLSDRFSAERPKGSFSTLEIQRTEQGDSAMYLCASSPPSGTDYNEQFFGPGTRLTVL.

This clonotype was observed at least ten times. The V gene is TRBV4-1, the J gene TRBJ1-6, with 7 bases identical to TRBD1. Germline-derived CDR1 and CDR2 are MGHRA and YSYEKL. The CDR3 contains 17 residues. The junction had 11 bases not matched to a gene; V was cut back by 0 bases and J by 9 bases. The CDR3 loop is CASSQDKDRLIGSPLHF. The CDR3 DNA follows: TGCGCCAGCAGCCAAGATAAGGACAGGCTAATTGGTTCACCCCTCCACTTT.

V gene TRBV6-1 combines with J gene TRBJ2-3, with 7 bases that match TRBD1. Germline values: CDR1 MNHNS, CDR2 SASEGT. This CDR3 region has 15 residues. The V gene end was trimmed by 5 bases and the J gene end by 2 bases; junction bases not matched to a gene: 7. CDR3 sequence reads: CASSQTGVHTDTQYF. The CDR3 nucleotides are TGTGCCAGCAGTCAAACAGGGGTCCACACAGATACGCAGTATTTT.

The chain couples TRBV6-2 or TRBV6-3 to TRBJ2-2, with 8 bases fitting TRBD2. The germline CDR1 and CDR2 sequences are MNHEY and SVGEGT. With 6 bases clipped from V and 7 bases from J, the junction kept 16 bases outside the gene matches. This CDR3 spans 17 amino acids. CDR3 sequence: CASRLLAATPQVGELFF. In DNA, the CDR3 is TGTGCCAGCAGGTTACTAGCGGCCACTCCCCAAGTCGGGGAGCTGTTTTTT.

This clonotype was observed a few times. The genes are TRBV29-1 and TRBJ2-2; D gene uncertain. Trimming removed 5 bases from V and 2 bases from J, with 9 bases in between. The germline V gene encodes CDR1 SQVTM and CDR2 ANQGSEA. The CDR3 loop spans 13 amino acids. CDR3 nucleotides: TGCAGCGTTCTCGAGGAAAACACCGGGGAGCTGTTTTTT. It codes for CSVLEENTGELFF.

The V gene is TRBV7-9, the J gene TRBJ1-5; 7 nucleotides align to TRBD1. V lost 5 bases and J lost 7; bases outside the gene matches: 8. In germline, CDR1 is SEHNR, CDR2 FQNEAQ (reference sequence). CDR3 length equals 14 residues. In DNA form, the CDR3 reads TGTGCCAGCAGCACACTACAGGGGAACCAGCCCCAGCATTTT. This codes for CASSTLQGNQPQHF.

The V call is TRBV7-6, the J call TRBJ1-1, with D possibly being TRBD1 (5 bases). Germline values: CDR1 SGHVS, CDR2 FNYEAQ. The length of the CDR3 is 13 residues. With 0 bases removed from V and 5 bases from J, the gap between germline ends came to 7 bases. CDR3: CASSLAGETEAFF. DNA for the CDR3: TGTGCCAGCAGCTTAGCAGGGGAGACTGAAGCTTTCTTT.

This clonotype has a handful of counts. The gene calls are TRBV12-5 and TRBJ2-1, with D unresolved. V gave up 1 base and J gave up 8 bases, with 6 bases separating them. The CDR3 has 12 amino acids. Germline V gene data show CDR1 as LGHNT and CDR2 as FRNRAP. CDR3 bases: TGTGCTAGTGGTTTGGCGGCTTATGAGCAGTTCTTC. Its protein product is CASGLAAYEQFF. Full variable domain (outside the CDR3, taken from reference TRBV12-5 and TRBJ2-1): DARVTQTPRHKVTEMGQEVTMRCQPILGHNTVFWYRQTMMQGLELLAYFRNRAPLDDSGMPKDRFSAEMPDATLATLKIQPSEPRDSAVYFCASGLAAYEQFFGPGTRLTVL.

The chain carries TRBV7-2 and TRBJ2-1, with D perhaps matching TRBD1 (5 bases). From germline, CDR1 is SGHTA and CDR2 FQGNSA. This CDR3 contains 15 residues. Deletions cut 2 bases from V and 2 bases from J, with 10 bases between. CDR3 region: CASSLSQGAYNEQFF. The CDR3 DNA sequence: TGTGCCAGCAGCTTATCTCAAGGGGCCTACAATGAGCAGTTCTTC.

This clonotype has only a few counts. Here the CDR3 DNA reads TGCAGTGCTAGAGACATCGGCTACGAGCAGTACTTC. This codes for CSARDIGYEQYF. The chain employs TRBV20-1 and TRBJ2-7, with no clear D. In germline, CDR1 is DFQATT, CDR2 SNEGSKA (reference sequence). V was shortened by 0 bases and J by 3 bases, with 6 bases between the two germline ends. This CDR3 contains 12 residues.

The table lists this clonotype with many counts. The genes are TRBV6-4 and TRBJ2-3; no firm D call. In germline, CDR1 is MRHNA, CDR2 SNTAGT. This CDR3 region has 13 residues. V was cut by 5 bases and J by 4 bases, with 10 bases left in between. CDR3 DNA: TGTGCCAGCAGTCGCAGTGTTGCAGATACGCAGTATTTT. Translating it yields CASSRSVADTQYF.

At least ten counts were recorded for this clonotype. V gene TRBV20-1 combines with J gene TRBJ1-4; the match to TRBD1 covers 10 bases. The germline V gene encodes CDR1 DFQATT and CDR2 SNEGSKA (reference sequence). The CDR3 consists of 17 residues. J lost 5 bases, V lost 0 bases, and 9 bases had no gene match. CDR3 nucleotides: TGCAGTGCTAGAGATCTGGACAGGGGGGGCGGAAATGAAAAACTGTTTTTT. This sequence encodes CSARDLDRGGGNEKLFF.

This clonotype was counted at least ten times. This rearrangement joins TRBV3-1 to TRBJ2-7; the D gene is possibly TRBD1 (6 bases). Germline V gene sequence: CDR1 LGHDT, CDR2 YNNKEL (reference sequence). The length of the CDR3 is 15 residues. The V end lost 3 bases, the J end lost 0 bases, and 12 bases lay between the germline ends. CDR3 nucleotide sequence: TGTGCCAGCAGCCACGCCGGGACACTCTCCTACGAGCAGTACTTC. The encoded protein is CASSHAGTLSYEQYF.

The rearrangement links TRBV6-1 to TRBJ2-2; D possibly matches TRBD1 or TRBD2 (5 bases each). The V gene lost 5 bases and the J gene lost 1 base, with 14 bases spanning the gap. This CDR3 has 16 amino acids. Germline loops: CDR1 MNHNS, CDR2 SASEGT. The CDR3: CASSPLRDGNTGELFF. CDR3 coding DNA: TGTGCCAGCAGTCCACTCCGGGACGGGAACACCGGGGAGCTGTTTTTT.

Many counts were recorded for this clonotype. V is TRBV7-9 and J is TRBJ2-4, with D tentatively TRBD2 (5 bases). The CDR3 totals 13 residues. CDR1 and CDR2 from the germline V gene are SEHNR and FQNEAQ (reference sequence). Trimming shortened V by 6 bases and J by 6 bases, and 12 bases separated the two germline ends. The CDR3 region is CASSPVSGNIQYF. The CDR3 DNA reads TGTGCCAGCAGTCCCGTCAGCGGAAACATTCAGTACTTC.

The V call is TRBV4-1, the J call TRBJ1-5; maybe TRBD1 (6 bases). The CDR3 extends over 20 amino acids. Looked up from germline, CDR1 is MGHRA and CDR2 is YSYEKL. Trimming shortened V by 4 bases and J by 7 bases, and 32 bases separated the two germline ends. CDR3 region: CASSLQSRPTSPGGRQPQHF. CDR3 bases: TGCGCCAGCAGCCTACAAAGTCGTCCTACATCACCGGGGGGCAGGCAGCCCCAGCATTTT.

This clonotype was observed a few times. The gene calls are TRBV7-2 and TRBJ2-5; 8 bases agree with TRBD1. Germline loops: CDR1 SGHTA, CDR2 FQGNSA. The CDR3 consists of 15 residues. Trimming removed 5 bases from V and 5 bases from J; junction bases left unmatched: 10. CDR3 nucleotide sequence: TGTGCCAGCAGCCAGGGCGGACAGGGCCACGAGACCCAGTACTTC. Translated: CASSQGGQGHETQYF.